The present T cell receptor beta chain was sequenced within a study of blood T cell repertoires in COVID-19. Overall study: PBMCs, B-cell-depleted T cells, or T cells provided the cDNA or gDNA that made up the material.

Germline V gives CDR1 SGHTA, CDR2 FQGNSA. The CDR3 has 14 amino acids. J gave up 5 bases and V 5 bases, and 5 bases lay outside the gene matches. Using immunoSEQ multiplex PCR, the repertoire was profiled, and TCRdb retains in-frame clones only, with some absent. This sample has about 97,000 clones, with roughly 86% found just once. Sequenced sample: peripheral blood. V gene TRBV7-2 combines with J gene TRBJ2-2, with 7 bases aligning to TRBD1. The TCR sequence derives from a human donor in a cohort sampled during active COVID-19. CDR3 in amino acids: CASSPDRVTGELFF. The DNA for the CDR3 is TGTGCCAGCAGCCCTGACAGGGTTACCGGGGAGCTGTTTTTT. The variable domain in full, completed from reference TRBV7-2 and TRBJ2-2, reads GAGVSQSPSNKVTEKGKDVELRCDPISGHTALYWYRQSLGQGLEFLIYFQGNSAPDKSGLPSDRFSAERTGGSVSTLTIQRTQQEDSAVYLCASSPDRVTGELFFGEGSRLTVL.